The T cell receptor beta chain described here comes from a study of OX40 agonist ivuxolimab in advanced cancers. Study-level background: Three dose-escalation patients had partial responses: one with hepatocellular carcinoma and two with cutaneous melanoma.

Note on this clone: No antigen is known for it.

General study results and limits: In general, CD8+ T cells held more expanded clones than CD4+ did, on average. With doses of 0.1 to 3.0 mg/kg, CD4+ and CD8+ blood T cells had undergone clonal expansion by week 6.

Measured with immunoSEQ multiplex PCR; TCRdb has only the in-frame clones, and not every one. The repertoire holds about 75,000 clones, with 70% to 90% as singletons. The source of this sequence is an adult with an advanced solid tumor such as melanoma, head and neck, liver or kidney cancer. The sequenced sample was CD4+ or CD8+ T cells sorted from blood, obtained in a trial of the OX40 agonist ivuxolimab.

Here the CDR3 reads CASSRIRGEEGNTIYF. CDR3 coding DNA: TGTGCCAGTAGTCGCATCAGGGGCGAGGAAGGAAACACCATATATTTT. This chain uses TRBV19 with TRBJ1-3; D perhaps matches TRBD1 (6 bases). Per germline, CDR1 LNHDA and CDR2 SQIVND (reference sequence). V was clipped by 5 bases and J by 4 bases, with 18 bases between them. The CDR3 covers 16 residues.